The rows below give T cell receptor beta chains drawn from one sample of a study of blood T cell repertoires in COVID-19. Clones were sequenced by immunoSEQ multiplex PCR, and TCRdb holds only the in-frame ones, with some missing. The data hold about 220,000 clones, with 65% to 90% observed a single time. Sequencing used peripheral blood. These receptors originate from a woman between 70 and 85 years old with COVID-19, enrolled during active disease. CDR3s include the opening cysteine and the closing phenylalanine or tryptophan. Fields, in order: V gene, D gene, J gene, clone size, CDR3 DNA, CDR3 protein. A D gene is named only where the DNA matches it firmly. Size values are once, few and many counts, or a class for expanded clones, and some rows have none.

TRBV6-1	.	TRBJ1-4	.	TGTGCCAGCAGTGAAAGGGAGGGAAGTTGGGAAAAACTGTTTTTT	CASSEREGSWEKLFF
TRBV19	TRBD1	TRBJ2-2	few	TGTGCCAGTAGCCTACAGGGGGCGCAGGACCTCGGGGAGCTGTTTTTT	CASSLQGAQDLGELFF
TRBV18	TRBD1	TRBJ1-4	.	TGTGCCAGCTCAATGATACAGGGGGCGGTTGAAAAACTGTTTTTT	CASSMIQGAVEKLFF
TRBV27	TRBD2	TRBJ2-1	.	TGTGCCAGCAGTCCGGGACTAGCGGGGGAGGTCTACAATGAGCAGTTCTTC	CASSPGLAGEVYNEQFF
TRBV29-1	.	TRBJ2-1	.	TGCAGCGTTGAAGCGGGGGAGTTTGTAAATGAGCAGTTCTTC	CSVEAGEFVNEQFF
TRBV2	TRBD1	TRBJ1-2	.	TGTGCCAGCAGGGAGCAAGCCGGGACAGGGAACTATGGCTACACCTTC	CASREQAGTGNYGYTF
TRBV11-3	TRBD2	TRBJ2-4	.	TGTGCCAGCAGCTTAGATGGCGAAGCGGGGGGGCGGAAAAACATTCAGTACTTC	CASSLDGEAGGRKNIQYF
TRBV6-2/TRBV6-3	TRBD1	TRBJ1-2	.	TGTGCCAGCAGTTACCGGACAGGAAACTATGGCTACACCTTC	CASSYRTGNYGYTF
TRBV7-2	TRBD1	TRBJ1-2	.	TGTGCCAGCAGCTTAGCAGGGACAGGGGCGGGCTATGGCTACACCTTC	CASSLAGTGAGYGYTF
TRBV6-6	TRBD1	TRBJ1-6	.	TGTGCCAGCGTCCGGGACAGGGCCAATTCACCCCTCCACTTT	CASVRDRANSPLHF
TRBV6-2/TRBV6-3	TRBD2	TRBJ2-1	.	TGTGCCAGCAGCCAAAGGAGGCGGGAGGTTAATGGTCCCTACAATGAGCAGTTCTTC	CASSQRRREVNGPYNEQFF
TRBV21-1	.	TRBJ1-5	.	TGTGCCAGTGCAGGGTCGTCGCAGCCCCAGCATTTT	CASAGSSQPQHF
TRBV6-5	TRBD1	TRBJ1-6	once	TGTGCCAGCAGCGCAGGGAAGGGACAGGCACCCCTCCACTTT	CASSAGKGQAPLHF
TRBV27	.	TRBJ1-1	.	TGTGCCAGCAGTTTATCTGTAGGGGCCACTGAAGCTTTCTTT	CASSLSVGATEAFF
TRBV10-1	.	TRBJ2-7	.	TGCGCCAGCAGTGAGGGAGGGAACGAGCAGTACTTC	CASSEGGNEQYF
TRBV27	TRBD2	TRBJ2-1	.	TGTGCCAGCAGTCCCCTCCCCCCCGGGACTAGCGGGGATGATGAGCAGTTCTTC	CASSPLPPGTSGDDEQFF
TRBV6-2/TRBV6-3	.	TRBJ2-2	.	TGTGCCAGCAGTTACCTAAGGGGTACCGGGGAGCTGTTTTTT	CASSYLRGTGELFF
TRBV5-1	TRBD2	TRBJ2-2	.	TGCGCCAGCAGGGTAGCGGGCGGGGAGCTGTTTTTT	CASRVAGGELFF
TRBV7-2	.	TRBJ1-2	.	TGTGCCAGCAGCTTAAGGCGGCCAATGGGGGGGGCCTATGGCTACACCTTC	CASSLRRPMGGAYGYTF
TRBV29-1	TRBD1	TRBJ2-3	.	TGCAGCGTTGAGAGGGACAGGGACACAGATACGCAGTATTTT	CSVERDRDTDTQYF
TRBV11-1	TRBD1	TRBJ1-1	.	TGTGCCAGCAGCCCCCGGGACAGGGTTAAAACTGAAGCTTTCTTT	CASSPRDRVKTEAFF
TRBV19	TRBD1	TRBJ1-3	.	TGTGCCAATAGTATAGGACAGGCCGCTTCTGGAAACACCATATATTTT	CANSIGQAASGNTIYF
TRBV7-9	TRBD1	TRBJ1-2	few	TGTGCCAGCAGCCCCGGGACAGGCAGAGGCTACACCTTC	CASSPGTGRGYTF
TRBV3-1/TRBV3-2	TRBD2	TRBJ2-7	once	TGTGCCAGCAGCCAGGATGCTAGCGGGGGCGAGCAGTACTTC	CASSQDASGGEQYF
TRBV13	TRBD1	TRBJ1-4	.	TGTGCCAGCAGCTTAGGGCCCGGGACAGCTAATGAAAAACTGTTTTTT	CASSLGPGTANEKLFF
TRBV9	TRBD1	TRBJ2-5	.	TGTGCCAGCAACCACGGGACAGGGTGGCGAGAGACCCAGTACTTC	CASNHGTGWRETQYF
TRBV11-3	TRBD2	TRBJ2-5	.	TGTGCCAGCAGCTTAGGAAGCGGGGGGGCCCAAGAGACCCAGTACTTC	CASSLGSGGAQETQYF
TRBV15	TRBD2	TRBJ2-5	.	TGTGCCACCAGCACCCTCGGGACTAGTCCTGGGGAGACCCAGTACTTC	CATSTLGTSPGETQYF
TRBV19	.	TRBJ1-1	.	TGTGCCAGTAGTCCGAGGACACCGAGGGGAGGTGGGACTGAAGCTTTCTTT	CASSPRTPRGGGTEAFF
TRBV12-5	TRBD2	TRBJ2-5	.	TGTGCTAGTGGTTCTGGACTAGCGGGACCCTTCCAAGAGACCCAGTACTTC	CASGSGLAGPFQETQYF
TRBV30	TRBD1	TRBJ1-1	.	TGTGCCTGGAGTCCGCCGACAGGGGTATTCACTGAAGCTTTCTTT	CAWSPPTGVFTEAFF
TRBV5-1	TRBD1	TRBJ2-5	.	TGCGCCAGCAGCGAAGGGACAGGGCAACAAGAGACCCAGTACTTC	CASSEGTGQQETQYF
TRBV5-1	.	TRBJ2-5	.	TGCGCCAGCAGTCAGTCACCGTCCAGGGCTCAAGAGACCCAGTACTTC	CASSQSPSRAQETQYF
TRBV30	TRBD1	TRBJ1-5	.	TGTGCCTGGAGCGAGGCAGGGGGATGGGGCAATCAGCCCCAGCATTTT	CAWSEAGGWGNQPQHF
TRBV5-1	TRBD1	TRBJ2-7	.	TGCGCCAGCAGCTCGCTACAGGGGATCACGAACGAGCAGTACTTC	CASSSLQGITNEQYF
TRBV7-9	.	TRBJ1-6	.	TGTGCCAGCAGTACAACAGGGTTTACTTCACCCCTCCACTTT	CASSTTGFTSPLHF
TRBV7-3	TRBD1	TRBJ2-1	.	TGTGCCAGCAGCGCGGGACAGGGGGCGTCCTACAATGAGCAGTTCTTC	CASSAGQGASYNEQFF
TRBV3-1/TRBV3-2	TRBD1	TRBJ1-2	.	TGTGCCAGCAGCCGAAAGACAGGGCAAACGAACTATGGCTACACCTTC	CASSRKTGQTNYGYTF